The sample holds a few counts of the clone carrying this T cell receptor beta chain. The target antigen is unknown. These data originate in a study of blood T cells in healthy people across ages. Findings of the study overall: Diversity estimated from one million T cells was considered an underestimate.

The authors ran a second PCR of roughly 6 to 12 cycles using a sample-barcoded 5' primer and a J-beta primer mix. Each CDR3 protein is one row after TCRdb ran MiXCR on the 5' RACE reads. This table holds about 1.5 million distinct CDR3 sequences, around two fifths found once. Every sample had a minimum of 6.5 million PBMCs isolated. V was pared by 4 bases and J by 4 bases, with 3 bases of the junction left unmatched. The CDR3 totals 15 residues. The V gene's germline CDR1 is SNHLY and CDR2 FYNNEI. This sequence joins TRBV2 and TRBJ2-3, with 12 bases identical to TRBD1. The TCR sequence derives from a young woman in good health. Sequencing was performed on blood. DNA of the CDR3: TGTGCCAGCAGTGCGGGACAGGGGGCCCCAGATACGCAGTATTTT. This translates into CASSAGQGAPDTQYF. Variable domain in full (rest from reference TRBV2 and TRBJ2-3): EPEVTQTPSHQVTQMGQEVILRCVPISNHLYFYWYRQILGQKVEFLVSFYNNEISEKSEIFDDQFSVERPDGSNFTLKIRSTKLEDSAMYFCASSAGQGAPDTQYFGPGTRLTVL.